This entry features one T cell receptor (beta chain) sequence. No antigen is known for it. Germline V CDR1 and CDR2: SEHNR, FQNEAQ (reference sequence). The CDR3 contains 11 residues. V lost 3 bases to trimming and J lost 10 bases, with 7 bases between them. The data belong to a study of CD8+ T cells in alopecia areata. General observations from the study: More clonal than normal scalp was lesional scalp, particularly alopecia totalis/universalis. Clonality in the scalp and expanded CD8+ clones ranked among the top 100 were significantly decreased by tofacitinib.

The authors extracted RNA and reverse transcribed it into cDNA as the sequencing template. Using immunoSEQ multiplex PCR, the repertoire was profiled, and TCRdb retains in-frame clones only, with some absent. Among about 140,000 clones listed, approximately 90% were seen once. Treatment denoted: oral pan-JAK inhibitor, 5-10 mg twice daily. This TCR came from a human donor with alopecia areata. Specimen: CD8+ T cells sorted from blood, collected at week 4, from a patient treated with tofacitinib. This chain joins TRBV7-9 and TRBJ2-1; D might be TRBD1 (6 bases). This CDR3 is CASSFGQEQFF. As DNA, the CDR3 is TGTGCCAGCAGCTTCGGACAGGAGCAGTTCTTC.